This T cell receptor beta chain was obtained from a study of PD-1 blockade in classical Hodgkin lymphoma. TCRdb's table, derived via immunoSEQ multiplex PCR, lists solely in-frame clones and lacks some. The sample has about 15,000 clones, 60% to 85% seen once. Note on this clone: Its specificity is unknown.

Findings of the study overall: When set against healthy donors, newly diagnosed patients were reported to show lower baseline TCR diversity.

CDR3 length equals 13 residues. Unmatched junction bases numbered 2, after V lost 3 bases and J lost 3 bases. From germline, CDR1 is MDHEN and CDR2 SYDVKM. Stated time point: cycle 4 day 1 (C4D1), after 6 weeks of nivolumab. All the patients suffered relapse after autologous stem cell transplantation, and brentuximab vedotin exposure differed. Thawed PBMCs underwent magnetic negative selection to yield purified CD4+ T cells. V and J are TRBV28 and TRBJ2-7; 7 bases line up with TRBD1. The sample was CD4+ T cells from blood, taken before the fourth cycle of nivolumab. The sequence derives from a human donor with classical Hodgkin lymphoma. The CDR3 is CASSLSGGYEQYF. The CDR3 DNA reads TGTGCCAGCAGTTTGTCAGGGGGCTACGAGCAGTACTTC.